These 8 T cell receptor beta chains share one sample of origin, sequenced in a study of cytomegalovirus exposure and HLA in healthy donors. The PCR contained 60 Vbeta and 13 Jbeta primers. Assay: immunoSEQ multiplex PCR; the TCRdb copy retains only in-frame clones and omits some. The sample consists of roughly 300,000 clones, 70% to 90% of them appearing once. The material sequenced was PBMCs. The receptors originated from a man between 40 and 49 years old in good health and CMV-seropositive.

Only one count was recorded for this clone. The chain employs TRBV19 and TRBJ2-1, with TRBD2 matching over 11 bases. This CDR3 has 17 amino acids. Germline lookup yields CDR1 LNHDA and CDR2 SQIVND (reference sequence). The ends lost 2 bases at V and 6 bases at J; junction bases unmatched: 9. The CDR3: CASSIISGRGFSNEQFF. The CDR3 DNA follows: TGTGCCAGTAGTATAATTAGCGGGAGGGGATTCTCCAATGAGCAGTTCTTC. The entire variable domain, with the rest obtained from reference TRBV19 and TRBJ2-1, is as follows: DGGITQSPKYLFRKEGQNVTLSCEQNLNHDAMYWYRQDPGQGLRLIYYSQIVNDFQKGDIAEGYSVSREKKESFPLTVTSAQKNPTAFYLCASSIISGRGFSNEQFFGPGTRLTVL.

V gene TRBV14 combines with J gene TRBJ2-1; weak D call: TRBD2 (6 bases). CDR1 SGHDN and CDR2 FVKESK come from the germline V gene. CDR3 length: 17 residues. V lost 0 bases to trimming and J lost 0 bases, with 12 bases between them. CDR3 sequence reads: CASSQDSGLGSYNEQFF. In nucleotides, the CDR3 is TGTGCCAGCAGCCAAGATAGCGGCTTGGGCTCCTACAATGAGCAGTTCTTC.

This rearrangement joins TRBV15 to TRBJ2-1; 16 nucleotides match TRBD2. The CDR3 totals 18 residues. V dropped 3 bases and J dropped 4; count of bases not matched to a gene: 6. Per the germline V gene, CDR1 is LNHNV and CDR2 is YYDKDF (reference sequence). CDR3 DNA sequence: TGTGCCACCAGCAGGCCCGGGACTAGCGGGAGGGGTTACAATGAGCAGTTCTTC. Amino acid sequence: CATSRPGTSGRGYNEQFF. The full variable domain, its missing parts supplied by reference TRBV15 and TRBJ2-1, is DAMVIQNPRYQVTQFGKPVTLSCSQTLNHNVMYWYQQKSSQAPKLLFHYYDKDFNNEADTPDNFQSRRPNTSFCFLDIRSPGLGDTAMYLCATSRPGTSGRGYNEQFFGPGTRLTVL.

The chain links TRBV9 to TRBJ2-6; TRBD1 matches at 9 bases. Germline CDR1 and CDR2: SGDLS and YYNGEE. The CDR3 is made up of 19 amino acids. The trim removed 3 bases at V and 4 bases at J, leaving 14 bases unmatched. CDR3: CASSEGPGQGPPGANVLTF. The DNA for the CDR3 is TGTGCCAGCAGCGAGGGCCCGGGACAGGGTCCCCCCGGGGCCAACGTCCTGACTTTC.

The rearrangement links TRBV6-5 to TRBJ2-1, with 10 bases identical to TRBD2. V dropped 2 bases and J dropped 4; count of bases not matched to a gene: 2. Per germline, CDR1 MNHEY and CDR2 SVGAGI. This CDR3 contains 15 residues. The CDR3 DNA reads as TGTGCCAGCAGTTACGGACTAGCGGCTTACAATGAGCAGTTCTTC. Amino acids: CASSYGLAAYNEQFF.

The chain combines TRBV7-8 with TRBJ1-2, with 7 bases that match TRBD1. Germline trimming cut 10 bases from V and 8 bases from J; bases unmatched to any gene: 13. The CDR3 is 13 amino acids. The germline CDR1 and CDR2 sequences are SGHVS and FQNEAQ. Here the CDR3 reads CATARRQGLGYTF. The CDR3 DNA sequence: TGTGCCACCGCTAGGAGACAGGGCCTCGGCTACACCTTC.

The CDR3 loop is CSVELWEREVTGELFF. The DNA for the CDR3 is TGCAGCGTTGAACTCTGGGAGCGGGAGGTTACCGGGGAGCTGTTTTTT. The chain couples TRBV29-1 to TRBJ2-2; 9 bases line up with TRBD2. The germline V gene encodes CDR1 SQVTM and CDR2 ANQGSEA. The CDR3 is 16 residues long. J was trimmed by 5 bases and V by 2 bases; bases with no gene match: 9.

V gene TRBV5-4 combines with J gene TRBJ2-5, with no clear D. This CDR3 region has 13 residues. Germline V gene data show CDR1 as SGHNT and CDR2 as YYREEE (reference sequence). V shed 2 bases and J shed 1 base, with 6 bases lying between them. The CDR3 region is CASSFSSQETQYF. The CDR3, as DNA: TGTGCCAGCAGCTTTAGTAGCCAAGAGACCCAGTACTTC.